Below, one TCR beta chain is given with its context. What it recognizes is unknown. The data were taken from a study of T cells in Graves' hyperthyroidism and ophthalmopathy. Study-wide results and limits: Separating ophthalmopathy from stable hyperthyroidism was achieved by a 13 V-J model. Most clonotypes expanded in the thyroid (above 0.001) were also present in blood.

Exclusions: uncontrolled infection, other autoimmune disease, pregnancy, lactation. Clinicians diagnosed patients from clinical symptoms, serum thyroxine and TRAb, thyroid ultrasound and orbital computed tomography. The V end lost 7 bases, the J end lost 4 bases, and 10 bases lay between the germline ends. The CDR3 spans 12 residues. Germline V CDR1 and CDR2: MRHNA, SNTAGT. What was amplified from RNA transcripts were TCR beta CDR3 regions. HTBI primers were used for first-round RT-PCR of the TCR CDR3. A single record per CDR3 protein comes from TCRdb applying MiXCR to the multiplex PCR reads. The table lists fewer than 500,000 distinct CDR3 sequences, about 13% of them singletons.

The sample taken for sequencing was blood. The chain carries TRBV6-4 and TRBJ1-2; possibly TRBD1 for D (5 bases). This clonotype originated in a man aged 25 to 40 with Graves' hyperthyroidism that later progressed to Graves' ophthalmopathy. This CDR3 is CASTRTLYGYTF. The CDR3 DNA is TGTGCCAGCACCCGGACACTCTATGGCTACACCTTC.